These T cell receptor beta chains were read from a single sample in a study of radiation and T cells in renal cell carcinoma. Produced via immunoSEQ multiplex PCR; TCRdb's table is partial and in-frame only. The data show around 95,000 clones, 65% to 90% seen once. The sequencing here drew on blood, taken from a patient whose treatment included radiotherapy and nephrectomy. These receptor sequences come from a man between 60 and 70 years old with renal cell carcinoma. Each CDR3 is given without its conserved first and last residue. The D gene is left open where the match is weak.

v_gene: TRBV7-2
j_gene: TRBJ1-1
d_gene: -
CDR3aa: ASSLQGLYPEAF

v_gene: TRBV15
j_gene: TRBJ2-7
d_gene: -
CDR3aa: ATSPRTARSYEQY

v_gene: TRBV29-1
j_gene: TRBJ1-1
d_gene: -
CDR3aa: SVGDSGDTEAF

v_gene: TRBV28
j_gene: TRBJ1-5
d_gene: -
CDR3aa: ASSFGGSGNQPQH

v_gene: TRBV9
j_gene: TRBJ1-1
d_gene: TRBD1
CDR3aa: ASSAGTGGMNTEAF

v_gene: TRBV5-1
j_gene: TRBJ2-3
d_gene: TRBD1
CDR3aa: ASSLVGGQGSEDTQY

v_gene: TRBV10-3
j_gene: TRBJ2-7
d_gene: TRBD2
CDR3aa: AISGLDSGSHEQY

v_gene: TRBV7-2
j_gene: TRBJ1-4
d_gene: -
CDR3aa: ASSLVDGNEKLF

v_gene: TRBV7-8
j_gene: TRBJ2-7
d_gene: -
CDR3aa: ASSLAGEQY

v_gene: TRBV27
j_gene: TRBJ1-5
d_gene: -
CDR3aa: ASSLKWHQPQH

v_gene: TRBV28
j_gene: TRBJ2-7
d_gene: -
CDR3aa: ASSPTLYYEQY

v_gene: TRBV4-2
j_gene: TRBJ2-5
d_gene: -
CDR3aa: ASSQGASGGGGQETQY

v_gene: TRBV25-1
j_gene: TRBJ2-7
d_gene: -
CDR3aa: ASRVGRARIYEQY

v_gene: TRBV6-1
j_gene: TRBJ1-4
d_gene: -
CDR3aa: ASSEQGPRAFNEKLF

v_gene: TRBV5-1
j_gene: TRBJ1-2
d_gene: TRBD1
CDR3aa: ASSLDGTVYYGYT

v_gene: TRBV7-8
j_gene: TRBJ1-5
d_gene: TRBD1
CDR3aa: ASSLGAHRGNQPQH

v_gene: TRBV2
j_gene: TRBJ1-2
d_gene: TRBD1
CDR3aa: ASSEGQGIRSYGYT

v_gene: TRBV7-9
j_gene: TRBJ1-2
d_gene: -
CDR3aa: ASSLRREDYGYT

v_gene: TRBV25-1
j_gene: TRBJ2-5
d_gene: TRBD1
CDR3aa: ASMGYRGDQETQY

v_gene: TRBV18
j_gene: TRBJ2-7
d_gene: -
CDR3aa: ASSPDSYEQY

v_gene: TRBV7-9
j_gene: TRBJ1-5
d_gene: -
CDR3aa: ASSTGRGGSNQPQH

v_gene: TRBV6-1
j_gene: TRBJ1-2
d_gene: -
CDR3aa: ASTLRAGSFYGYT

v_gene: TRBV7-2
j_gene: TRBJ1-1
d_gene: TRBD1
CDR3aa: ASSFHFRGYAEAF

v_gene: TRBV19
j_gene: TRBJ1-1
d_gene: TRBD1
CDR3aa: ASRTRDRDGAF

v_gene: TRBV11-2
j_gene: TRBJ2-3
d_gene: -
CDR3aa: ASSLPPE

v_gene: TRBV5-1
j_gene: TRBJ2-3
d_gene: -
CDR3aa: ASSLGRESGGTDTQY

v_gene: TRBV7-2
j_gene: TRBJ2-3
d_gene: TRBD2
CDR3aa: ASSSRSGSGDTQY

v_gene: TRBV27
j_gene: TRBJ2-7
d_gene: -
CDR3aa: ASSIRRIGTFYEQY

v_gene: TRBV5-6
j_gene: TRBJ2-5
d_gene: TRBD1
CDR3aa: ASSLGQGGTQY

v_gene: TRBV4-2
j_gene: TRBJ2-7
d_gene: -
CDR3aa: ASSQTTLSSYEQY

v_gene: TRBV10-1
j_gene: TRBJ1-2
d_gene: -
CDR3aa: ASSESGTPYGYT

v_gene: TRBV6-1
j_gene: TRBJ2-1
d_gene: TRBD1
CDR3aa: ASSVRGQGAFSEQF

v_gene: TRBV5-1
j_gene: TRBJ2-7
d_gene: -
CDR3aa: ASSPQRVTSYEQY

v_gene: TRBV5-5
j_gene: TRBJ2-6
d_gene: -
CDR3aa: ASSLVPGSSGANVLT

v_gene: TRBV19
j_gene: TRBJ2-3
d_gene: TRBD1
CDR3aa: ASRQQGQADTQY

v_gene: TRBV6-6
j_gene: TRBJ2-3
d_gene: -
CDR3aa: ASSPPGTDTQY

v_gene: TRBV19
j_gene: TRBJ2-5
d_gene: -
CDR3aa: ASSTLPLQETQY

v_gene: TRBV30
j_gene: TRBJ1-1
d_gene: TRBD1
CDR3aa: AWSVPSTGGGTEAF

v_gene: TRBV5-6
j_gene: TRBJ2-7
d_gene: TRBD1
CDR3aa: ASSLGQGEQY

v_gene: TRBV13
j_gene: TRBJ2-1
d_gene: -
CDR3aa: ASSLGGFQRGDEQF